The present T cell receptor (beta chain) was sequenced within a study of blood T cell repertoires in COVID-19. As for the study in general: The analysed material was cDNA or gDNA that came from T cells, B-cell-depleted T cells, or PBMCs.

The method was immunoSEQ multiplex PCR; TCRdb's version includes in-frame clones alone and lacks a portion of them. Of some 75,000 clones listed, 85% to 90% were seen once; the top ten hold less than 0.65%. What was sequenced was peripheral blood. This clonotype was sampled from a man aged 60-69 years with acute or convalescent COVID-19.

The CDR3 DNA reads TGTGCCAGCAGCCAAGGCCGAGGGGGCTCGTCGTCGGTCGAGCAGTTCTTC. Its protein product is CASSQGRGGSSSVEQFF. The V call is TRBV14, the J call TRBJ2-1; 7 bases align to TRBD1. CDR1 is SGHDN and CDR2 is FVKESK in the germline V gene. Trimming at V came to 1 base and at J to 10 bases, leaving 16 bases not matched to a gene. The CDR3 is made up of 17 amino acids.